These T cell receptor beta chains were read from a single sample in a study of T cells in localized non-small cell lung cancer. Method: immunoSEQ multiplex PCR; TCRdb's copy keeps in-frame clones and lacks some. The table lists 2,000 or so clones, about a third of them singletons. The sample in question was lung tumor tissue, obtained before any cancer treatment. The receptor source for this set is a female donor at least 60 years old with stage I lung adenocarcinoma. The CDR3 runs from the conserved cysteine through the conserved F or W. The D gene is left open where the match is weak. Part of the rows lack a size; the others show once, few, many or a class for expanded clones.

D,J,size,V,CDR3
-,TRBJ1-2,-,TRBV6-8,CAGRDPRGYGYTF
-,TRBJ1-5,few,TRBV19,CASSTSGSNQPQHF
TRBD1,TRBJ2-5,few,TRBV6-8,CASSYSPGGETQYF
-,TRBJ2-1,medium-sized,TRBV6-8,CASRTLVGGNEQFF
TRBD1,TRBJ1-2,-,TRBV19,CASSIVTGGHGYTF
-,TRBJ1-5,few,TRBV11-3,CASSSDGGSDQPQHF
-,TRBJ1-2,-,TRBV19,CASSNHYGYTF
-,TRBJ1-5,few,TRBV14,CASSQAVGPQHF
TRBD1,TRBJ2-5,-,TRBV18,CASSDRGPQETQYF
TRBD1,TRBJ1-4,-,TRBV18,CASSPLLRTGESPNEKLFF
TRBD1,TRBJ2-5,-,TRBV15,CATSRVQGARLETQYF
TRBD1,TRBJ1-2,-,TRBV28,CASSVSGTGNNYGYTF
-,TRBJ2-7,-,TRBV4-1,CASSQDWTEGYEQYF
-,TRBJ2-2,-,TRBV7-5,CASSLVMGNTGELFF
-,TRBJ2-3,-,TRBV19,CASSIGQYGTDTQYF
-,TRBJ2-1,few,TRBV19,CASSPTRAGARYGNEQFF
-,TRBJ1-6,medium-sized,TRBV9,CASTGQNYNSPLHF
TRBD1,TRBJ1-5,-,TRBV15,CATSRGQGNNQPQHF
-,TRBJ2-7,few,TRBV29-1,CSVGVTGYEQYF
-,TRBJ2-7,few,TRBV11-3,CASSYGPGSYEQYF
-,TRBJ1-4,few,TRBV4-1,CASSVRQDNEKLFF
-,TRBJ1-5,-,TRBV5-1,CASSQEEGLNQPQHF
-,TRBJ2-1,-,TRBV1,CASSQDIPQGNEQFF
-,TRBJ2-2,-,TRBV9,CASSVGLHGGELFF
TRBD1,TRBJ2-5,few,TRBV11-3,CASSKDRTQETQYF
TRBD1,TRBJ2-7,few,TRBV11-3,CASSSWDRVSYEQYF
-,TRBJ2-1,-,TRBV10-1,CASSEGIWFMGDNEQFF
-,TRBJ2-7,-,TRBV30,CAWSVQAGYYEQYF
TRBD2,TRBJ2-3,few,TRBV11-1,CASSKESGGSTDTQYF
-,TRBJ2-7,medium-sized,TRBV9,CASSVDGRVPSEQYF
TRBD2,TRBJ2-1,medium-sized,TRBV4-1,CASSQIAGAYNEQFF
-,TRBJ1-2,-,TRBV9,CASSGQGYYGYTF
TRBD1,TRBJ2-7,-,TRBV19,CASSMGQVSYEQYF
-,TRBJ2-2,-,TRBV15,CATSPRAYTGELFF
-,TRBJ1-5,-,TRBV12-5,CASGLGSGGSNQPQHF
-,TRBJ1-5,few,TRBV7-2,CASSLRWDQPQHF
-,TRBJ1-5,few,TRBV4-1,CASSQALRGGQPQHF
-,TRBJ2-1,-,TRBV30,CAWSELGAEQFF
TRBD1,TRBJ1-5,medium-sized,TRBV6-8,CASSGQTGAVSQPQHF
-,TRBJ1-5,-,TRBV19,CATRPQGWSNQPQHF
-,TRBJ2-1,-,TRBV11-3,CASSLVSSSWSPAGEQFF
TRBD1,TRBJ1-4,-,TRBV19,CASRRGLMDRSNEKLFF
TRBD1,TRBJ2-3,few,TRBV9,CASSVAGTGITDTQYF
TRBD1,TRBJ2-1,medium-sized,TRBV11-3,CASSLVTGTGGSNEQFF
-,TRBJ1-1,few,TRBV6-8,CVSRSDRQWTEAFF
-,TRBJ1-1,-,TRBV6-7,CASSYLVGLGIAEAFF
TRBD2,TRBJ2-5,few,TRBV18,CASSPMGLAGETQYF
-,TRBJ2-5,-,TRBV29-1,CSVTPQLETQYF
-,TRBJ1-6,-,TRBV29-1,CSLKVGGSNYNSPLHF
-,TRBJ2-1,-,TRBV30,CAWRAGGLTYNEQFF
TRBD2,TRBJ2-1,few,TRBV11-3,CASSTGLAAYNEQFF
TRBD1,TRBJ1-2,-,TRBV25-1,CASSAPGGRYGYTF
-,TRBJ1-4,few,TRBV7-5,CASSPGGFNEKLFF
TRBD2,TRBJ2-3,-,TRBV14,CASSQSLGGGPTDTQYF
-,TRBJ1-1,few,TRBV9,CASPHVIMNTEAFF